One sample yielded the 18 T cell receptor beta chains listed below, sequenced in a study of post-analysis software for immune sequencing data. Overall study findings and caveats: In patients, TRBV5-6, TRBV5-1 and TRBV20-1 belonged to roughly 5 TRBV segments found more frequently than in controls.

What these receptors recognize is not known. cDNA libraries of TCR beta carried unique molecular identifiers. TCRdb re-derived calls from the PCR reads in MiXCR, one entry per CDR3 protein. The table lists about 570,000 distinct CDR3 sequences, under 40% of them singletons. Input material: blood. The origin of the receptors is a girl between 2 and 17 years old with multiple sclerosis.

This sequence joins TRBV9 and TRBJ2-1; D is possibly TRBD2 (7 bases). Trimming took 0 bases from V and 5 from J, leaving 12 bases between them. Germline CDR1 reads SGDLS; CDR2 reads YYNGEE. The CDR3 spans 15 residues. Here the CDR3 reads CASSVGAGAHNEQFF. The CDR3 DNA reads TGTGCCAGCAGCGTAGGGGCGGGGGCCCACAATGAGCAGTTCTTC.

V is TRBV20-1 and J is TRBJ1-1; 7 bases match TRBD1. The junction had 12 bases not matched to a gene; V was cut back by 2 bases and J by 12 bases. This CDR3 spans 13 amino acids. Germline CDR1 reads DFQATT; CDR2 reads SNEGSKA (reference sequence). DNA of the CDR3: TGCAGTGCTAGAAGGAGGGGGGACAGTCTAACTTTCTTT. Its translation is CSARRRGDSLTFF.

This chain uses TRBV5-5 with TRBJ2-1, with TRBD2 matching 7 bases. Germline V gene data show CDR1 as SGHKS and CDR2 as YYEKEE (reference sequence). The length of the CDR3 is 19 residues. Germline trimming cut 4 bases from V and 0 bases from J; bases unmatched to any gene: 16. Written as DNA, the CDR3 is TGTGCCAGCAGCCTACAAGCTAGCGGCGACCTTAGCTCCTACAATGAGCAGTTCTTC. Protein: CASSLQASGDLSSYNEQFF.

The rearrangement uses TRBV7-8 and TRBJ1-5, with D tentatively TRBD1 (5 bases). Looked up from germline, CDR1 is SGHVS and CDR2 is FQNEAQ. The CDR3 contains 15 residues. The germline V and J ends were trimmed by 5 bases and 5 bases, with 16 bases remaining between them. CDR3 bases: TGTGCCAGCAGCCTAGGGGCGCCGGGGTATCAGCCCCAGCATTTT. This codes for CASSLGAPGYQPQHF. The variable domain in full, completed from reference TRBV7-8 and TRBJ1-5, reads GAGVSQSPRYKVAKRGQDVALRCDPISGHVSLFWYQQALGQGPEFLTYFQNEAQLDKSGLPSDRFFAERPEGSVSTLKIQRTQQEDSAVYLCASSLGAPGYQPQHFGDGTRLSIL.

This clonotype was counted only a few times. V and J are TRBV28 and TRBJ2-7, with D hard to call. The germline V gene encodes CDR1 MDHEN and CDR2 SYDVKM. V was shortened by 3 bases and J by 1 base, with 13 bases between the two germline ends. The CDR3 runs to 15 residues. Written as DNA, the CDR3 is TGTGCCAGCAGTTTTTCCTTAGTTCCGTCCTACGAGCAGTACTTC. Residues: CASSFSLVPSYEQYF.

The rearrangement links TRBV7-2 to TRBJ2-4, with 13 bases aligning to TRBD2. There are 14 residues in the CDR3. Trimming took 5 bases from V and 8 from J; bases not matched to a gene: 3. Germline V gene lookup returns CDR1 SGHTA and CDR2 FQGNSA. Written as DNA, the CDR3 is TGTGCCAGCAGCGGAGGACTAGCGGGGGACATTCAGTACTTC. The encoded protein is CASSGGLAGDIQYF.

This clonotype has a handful of counts. The genes are TRBV14 and TRBJ2-7; 10 bases fit TRBD1. Unmatched junction bases numbered 6, after V lost 1 base and J lost 6 bases. The germline V gene has CDR1 SGHDN and CDR2 FVKESK. The CDR3 length is 15 residues. The CDR3 DNA follows: TGTGCCAGCAGCCAAGTGGACAGGGGGGCCGTCGAGCAGTACTTC. Translating gives CASSQVDRGAVEQYF.

Here the CDR3 reads CSANGGSFTDTQYF. The CDR3 DNA sequence: TGCAGTGCGAACGGGGGCAGTTTCACAGATACGCAGTATTTT. The chain employs TRBV20-1 and TRBJ2-3; D is tentatively TRBD1 or TRBD2 (6 bases each). Trimming shortened V by 6 bases and J by 2 bases, and 15 bases separated the two germline ends. Germline V lookup: CDR1 DFQATT, CDR2 SNEGSKA (reference sequence). The CDR3 covers 14 residues.

The chain joins TRBV20-1 to TRBJ2-5; 14 nucleotides agree with TRBD2. Germline assignment: CDR1 DFQATT and CDR2 SNEGSKA (reference sequence). CDR3 size: 16 residues. Unmatched junction bases numbered 14, after V lost 5 bases and J lost 9 bases. The CDR3, as DNA: TGCAGTGCTGCCCGACTAGCGGGGGGGCCTAGGGAGGCCCAGTACTTC. It codes for CSAARLAGGPREAQYF.

With regard to this clonotype: At one boundary the junction diverges from the germline segment, which might be a read error. This chain links TRBV2 with TRBJ1-5; 10 bases are a match to TRBD1. Germline V CDR1 and CDR2: SNHLY, FYNNEI. This CDR3 region has 15 residues. The CDR3 sequence is CVSRGDRGPGQPQHF. The CDR3 bases are TGTGTCAGCAGGGGCGACAGGGGGCCGGGACAGCCCCAGCATTTT.

This sequence joins TRBV6-1 and TRBJ2-7; 12 nucleotides agree with TRBD1. The CDR3 sequence is 17 residues long. Germline lookup yields CDR1 MNHNS and CDR2 SASEGT. Trimming took 3 bases from V and 5 from J; bases not matched to a gene: 11. CDR3 in DNA: TGTGCCAGCAGTGACTTTAGCTCCGGGACAGGGGGCCACGAGCAGTACTTC. Residues: CASSDFSSGTGGHEQYF.

The chain is built from TRBV29-1 and TRBJ2-5, with 7 positions matching TRBD2. The CDR3 loop spans 13 amino acids. Trimming cost V 8 bases and J 5 bases; bases outside gene matches: 11. Germline V lookup: CDR1 SQVTM, CDR2 ANQGSEA. CDR3 bases: TGCAGCACTGATCGGGGGGAACGGGAGACCCAGTACTTC. This gives the protein CSTDRGERETQYF.

This clonotype was detected only a few times. The gene calls are TRBV20-1 and TRBJ2-5; D is undetermined. CDR1 and CDR2 from the germline V gene are DFQATT and SNEGSKA (reference sequence). The CDR3 extends over 14 amino acids. Trimming removed 5 bases at V and 4 bases at J, with 17 bases between. Here the CDR3 DNA reads TGCAGTGCTCTTTGGGCCCTCCACCCAGAGACCCAGTACTTC. Protein: CSALWALHPETQYF.

In its sample, this clonotype was seen many times. The rearrangement joins TRBV29-1 to TRBJ2-7; TRBD2 agrees at 13 bases. J lost 6 bases, V lost 7 bases, and 6 bases had no gene match. The germline gives CDR1 SQVTM, CDR2 ANQGSEA. The CDR3 loop spans 13 amino acids. This chain's CDR3 is CSAGTSGVGEQYF. The CDR3 DNA sequence: TGCAGCGCCGGGACTAGCGGGGTGGGCGAGCAGTACTTC.

V usage is TRBV29-1 and J usage is TRBJ1-1; 8 nucleotides agree with TRBD1. J was trimmed by 2 bases and V by 6 bases; bases with no gene match: 8. The length of the CDR3 is 14 residues. The germline V gene encodes CDR1 SQVTM and CDR2 ANQGSEA. CDR3 sequence: CSVIRQGTNTEAFF. CDR3 DNA: TGCAGCGTAATTAGACAGGGGACCAACACTGAAGCTTTCTTT.

This chain links TRBV6-2 or TRBV6-3 with TRBJ2-1; no clear D. The CDR3 sequence is 17 residues long. Per germline, CDR1 MNHEY and CDR2 SVGEGT. Deletions cut 2 bases from V and 6 bases from J, with 20 bases between. The CDR3 DNA sequence: TGTGCCAGCAGTTACACTCCGCCCCAGGCCTTAGGCAATGAGCAGTTCTTC. Amino acids: CASSYTPPQALGNEQFF.

A note on this clonotype: Relative to the germline gene, one junction end is altered; a read error may explain this. The genes are TRBV7-7 and TRBJ2-3; D uncertain. CDR1 is SSHAT and CDR2 is FNYEAQ in the germline V gene (reference sequence). The CDR3 spans 14 residues. The CDR3 nucleotides read TGTGCTAGCAGCTTAAGAGCCCCGCCAGATACGCAGTATTTT. Its protein is CASSLRAPPDTQYF.

This clonotype was seen a few times. The chain employs TRBV27 and TRBJ2-7; D is perhaps TRBD1 (7 bases). The CDR3 sequence is 15 residues long. V was cut by 3 bases and J by 6 bases, with 18 bases left in between. Germline CDR1 is MNHEY and CDR2 is SMNVEV (reference sequence). The DNA for the CDR3 is TGTGCCAGCAGTTTTCGCCGGGCGGGACAGCGCGAGCAGTACTTC. Translated: CASSFRRAGQREQYF.